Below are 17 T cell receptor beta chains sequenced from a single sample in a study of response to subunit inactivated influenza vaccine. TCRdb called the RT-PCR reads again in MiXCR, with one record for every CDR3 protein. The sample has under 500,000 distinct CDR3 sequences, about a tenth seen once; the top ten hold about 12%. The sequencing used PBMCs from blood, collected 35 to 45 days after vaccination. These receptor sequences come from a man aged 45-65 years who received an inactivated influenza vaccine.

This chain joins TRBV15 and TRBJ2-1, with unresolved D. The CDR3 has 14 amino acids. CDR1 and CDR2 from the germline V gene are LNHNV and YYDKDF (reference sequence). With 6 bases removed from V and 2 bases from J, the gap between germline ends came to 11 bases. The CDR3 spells CATRVGKTYNEQFF. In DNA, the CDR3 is TGTGCCACCAGGGTTGGGAAAACCTACAATGAGCAGTTCTTC.

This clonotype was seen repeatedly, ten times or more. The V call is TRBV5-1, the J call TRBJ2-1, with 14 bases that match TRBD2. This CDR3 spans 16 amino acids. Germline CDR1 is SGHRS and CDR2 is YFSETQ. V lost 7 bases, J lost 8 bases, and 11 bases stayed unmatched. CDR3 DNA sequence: TGCGCCAGCGCTAGACTAGCGGGAGGGTCGTTCCATGAGCAGTTCTTC. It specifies CASARLAGGSFHEQFF.

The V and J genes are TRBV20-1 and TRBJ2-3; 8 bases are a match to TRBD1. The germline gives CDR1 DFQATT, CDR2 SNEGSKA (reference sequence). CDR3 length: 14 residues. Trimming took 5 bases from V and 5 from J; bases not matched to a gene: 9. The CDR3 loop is CSARRTGIVDTQYF. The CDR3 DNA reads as TGCAGTGCTCGGAGGACAGGGATTGTAGATACGCAGTATTTT.

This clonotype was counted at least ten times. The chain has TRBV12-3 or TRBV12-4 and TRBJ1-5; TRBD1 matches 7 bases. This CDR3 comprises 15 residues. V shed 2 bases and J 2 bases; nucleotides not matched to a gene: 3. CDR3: CASSLQGGGNQPQHF. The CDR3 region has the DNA TGTGCCAGCAGTTTACAGGGGGGAGGCAATCAGCCCCAGCATTTT.

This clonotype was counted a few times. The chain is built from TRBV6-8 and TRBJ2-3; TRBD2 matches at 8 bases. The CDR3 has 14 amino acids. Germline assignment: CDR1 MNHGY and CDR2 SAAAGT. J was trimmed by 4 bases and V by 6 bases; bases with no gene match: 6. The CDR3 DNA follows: TGTGCCAGCAGGGGTCCCGGGAGGGCAGATACGCAGTATTTT. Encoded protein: CASRGPGRADTQYF.

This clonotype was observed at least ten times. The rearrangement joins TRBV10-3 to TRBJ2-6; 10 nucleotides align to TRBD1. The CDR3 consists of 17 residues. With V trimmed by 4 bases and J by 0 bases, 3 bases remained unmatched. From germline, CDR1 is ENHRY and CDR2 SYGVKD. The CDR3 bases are TGTGCCATCAGTGGGGGACAGGGGCGCTCTGGGGCCAACGTCCTGACTTTC. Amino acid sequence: CAISGGQGRSGANVLTF.

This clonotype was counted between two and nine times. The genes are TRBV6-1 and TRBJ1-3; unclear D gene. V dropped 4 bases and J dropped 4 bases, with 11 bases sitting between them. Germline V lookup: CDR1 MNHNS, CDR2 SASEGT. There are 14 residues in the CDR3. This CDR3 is CASSAWTTGNTIYF. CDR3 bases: TGTGCCAGCAGTGCCTGGACTACCGGAAACACCATATATTTT.

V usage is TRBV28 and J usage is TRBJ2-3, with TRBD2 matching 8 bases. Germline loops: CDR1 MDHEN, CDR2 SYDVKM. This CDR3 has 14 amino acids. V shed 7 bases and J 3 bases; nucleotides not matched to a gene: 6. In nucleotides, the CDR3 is TGTGCCAGCAAAGGACTAGCACCTACAGATACGCAGTATTTT. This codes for CASKGLAPTDTQYF. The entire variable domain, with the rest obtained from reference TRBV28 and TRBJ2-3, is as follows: DVKVTQSSRYLVKRTGEKVFLECVQDMDHENMFWYRQDPGLGLRLIYFSYDVKMKEKGDIPEGYSVSREKKERFSLILESASTNQTSMYLCASKGLAPTDTQYFGPGTRLTVL.

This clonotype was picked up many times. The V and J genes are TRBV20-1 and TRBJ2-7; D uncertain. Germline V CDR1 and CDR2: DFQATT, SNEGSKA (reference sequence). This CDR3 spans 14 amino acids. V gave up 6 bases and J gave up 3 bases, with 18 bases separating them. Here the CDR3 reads CSATRETELYEQYF. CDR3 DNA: TGCAGTGCAACTCGAGAGACGGAACTCTACGAGCAGTACTTC.

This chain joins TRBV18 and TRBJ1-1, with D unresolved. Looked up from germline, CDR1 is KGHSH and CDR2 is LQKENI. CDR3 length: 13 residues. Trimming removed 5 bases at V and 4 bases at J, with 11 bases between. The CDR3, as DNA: TGTGCCAGCTCATCGGACCTCACCACTGAAGCTTTCTTT. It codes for CASSSDLTTEAFF.

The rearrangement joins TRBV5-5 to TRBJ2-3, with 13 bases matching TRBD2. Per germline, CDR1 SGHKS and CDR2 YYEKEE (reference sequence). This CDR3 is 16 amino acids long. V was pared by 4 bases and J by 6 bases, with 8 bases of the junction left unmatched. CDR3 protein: CASSNPGLAGRDTQYF. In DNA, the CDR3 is TGTGCCAGCAGCAACCCGGGACTAGCGGGAAGGGATACGCAGTATTTT.

The CDR3 spells CASSPRTGMGYEQYF. CDR3 bases: TGTGCCAGCAGTCCCCGGACAGGGATGGGCTACGAGCAGTACTTC. The J gene is TRBJ2-7, the V gene TRBV27; 8 nucleotides line up with TRBD1. CDR3 length: 15 amino acids. Germline assignment: CDR1 MNHEY and CDR2 SMNVEV (reference sequence). After removal of 5 bases from V and 3 bases from J, the junction contained 9 bases not matched to a gene.

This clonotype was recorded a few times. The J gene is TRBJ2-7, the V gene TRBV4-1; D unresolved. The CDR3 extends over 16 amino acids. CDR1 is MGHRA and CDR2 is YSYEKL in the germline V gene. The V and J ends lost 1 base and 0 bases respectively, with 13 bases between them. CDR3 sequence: CASSQGYHLLSYEQYF. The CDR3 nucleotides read TGCGCCAGCAGCCAAGGTTATCACCTCCTCTCCTACGAGCAGTACTTC.

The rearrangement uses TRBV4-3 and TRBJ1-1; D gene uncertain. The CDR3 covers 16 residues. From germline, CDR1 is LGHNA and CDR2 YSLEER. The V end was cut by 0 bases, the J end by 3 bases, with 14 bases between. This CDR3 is CASSQDVSPPDTEAFF. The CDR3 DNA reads TGCGCCAGCAGCCAAGATGTTTCTCCCCCGGACACTGAAGCTTTCTTT.

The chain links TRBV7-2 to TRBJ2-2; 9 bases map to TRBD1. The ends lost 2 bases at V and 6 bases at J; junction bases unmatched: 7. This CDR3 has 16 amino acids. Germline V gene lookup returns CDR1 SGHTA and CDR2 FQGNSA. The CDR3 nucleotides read TGTGCCAGCAGCTTACTCGGGACAGGGATTCCCGGGGAGCTGTTTTTT. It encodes CASSLLGTGIPGELFF.

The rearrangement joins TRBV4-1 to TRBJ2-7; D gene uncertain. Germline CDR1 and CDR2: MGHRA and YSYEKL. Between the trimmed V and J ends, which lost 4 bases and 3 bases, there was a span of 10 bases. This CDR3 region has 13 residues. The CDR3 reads CASSPWVNYEQYF. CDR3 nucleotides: TGCGCCAGCAGCCCCTGGGTCAACTACGAGCAGTACTTC.

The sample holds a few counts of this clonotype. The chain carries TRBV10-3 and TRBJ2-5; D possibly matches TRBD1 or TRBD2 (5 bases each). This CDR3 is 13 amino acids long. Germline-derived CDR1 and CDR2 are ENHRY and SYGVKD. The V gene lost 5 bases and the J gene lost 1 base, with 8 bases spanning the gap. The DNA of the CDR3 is TGTGCCATCAGTACCGGGACCCAAGAGACCCAGTACTTC. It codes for CAISTGTQETQYF.